Listed below are T cell receptor beta chains from one sample, sequenced in a study of early T cells in non-severe SARS-CoV-2 infection. TCRdb called the 5' RACE reads again in MiXCR, with one record for every CDR3 protein. The sample holds roughly 110,000 distinct CDR3 sequences, roughly 11% seen once. Input material: whole blood. These TCRs come from an adult who was a healthcare worker with PCR-confirmed SARS-CoV-2 infection or an uninfected control (not recorded which). The CDR3 runs from the conserved cysteine through the conserved F or W. D genes are given only for firm matches. Clone size is not always given. Where it is, it says once, few, many or a class for expanded clones.

clone_size	d_call	v_call	cdr3_length	j_call	cdr3_nt	cdr3_aa
many	.	TRBV12-3/TRBV12-4	14	TRBJ2-3	TGTGCCAGCAACGGGGCAGGGCCCTCAGATACGCAGTATTTT	CASNGAGPSDTQYF
.	.	TRBV5-5	15	TRBJ2-1	TGTGCCAGCAGCTCCCAGACTAGCTCCTACAATGAGCAGTTCTTC	CASSSQTSSYNEQFF
many	.	TRBV2	11	TRBJ2-5	TGTGCCAGCAGTCGTTTAGAGACCCAGTACTTC	CASSRLETQYF
.	.	TRBV12-3/TRBV12-4	13	TRBJ2-3	TGTGCCAGCAGTTGGCAGGTCGCAGATACGCAGTATTTT	CASSWQVADTQYF
many	.	TRBV20-1	13	TRBJ2-2	TGCAGTGCTAGCGGGGAGAACACCGGGGAGCTGTTTTTT	CSASGENTGELFF
.	TRBD2	TRBV28	16	TRBJ2-2	TGTGCCAGCAGCACTCGACTAGCGGGAGGCACCGGGGAGCTGTTTTTT	CASSTRLAGGTGELFF
.	.	TRBV28	14	TRBJ1-2	TGTGCCGCCTCCGGACAGACTCGGAACTATGGCTACACCTTC	CAASGQTRNYGYTF
.	.	TRBV7-9	20	TRBJ2-1	TGTGCCAGCAGCTTAGGGCACAGGGATAGGGCAAGGTACTCCTACAATGAGCAGTTCTTC	CASSLGHRDRARYSYNEQFF
.	TRBD1	TRBV3-1	14	TRBJ2-4	TGTGCCAGCAGTCATGGACAGGGGAGAAACATTCAGTACTTC	CASSHGQGRNIQYF
.	.	TRBV9	15	TRBJ2-7	TGTGCCAGCAGCGTAGGCCCCTCCAAGTCCTACGAGCAGTACTTC	CASSVGPSKSYEQYF
.	.	TRBV7-9	15	TRBJ1-1	TGTGCCAGCAGCTTAGGTTGGGCGGAAGACACTGAAGCTTTCTTT	CASSLGWAEDTEAFF
many	.	TRBV5-1	14	TRBJ1-3	TGCGCCAGCAGCTTGGGGGAACCTGGAAACACCATATATTTT	CASSLGEPGNTIYF
few	.	TRBV4-1	13	TRBJ1-5	TGCGCCAGCAGCCAAGATCTGACCCAGCCCCAGCATTTT	CASSQDLTQPQHF